A single sample is the source of the 21 T cell receptor beta chains below, sequenced in a study of blood T cell repertoires in COVID-19. The repertoire was sequenced with immunoSEQ multiplex PCR; TCRdb's copy has only in-frame clones and lacks some. The data contain a few hundred thousand clones, almost 90% of them seen just once; the ten biggest clones take up around 4.3%. Sample: PBMCs or T cells enriched from blood (not recorded which). The receptor source for this set is a woman aged 18-29 years with acute COVID-19.

This chain joins TRBV7-6 and TRBJ2-3, with D tentatively TRBD2 (6 bases). CDR3 length: 16 residues. V dropped 5 bases and J dropped 2 bases, with 17 bases sitting between them. Germline loops: CDR1 SGHVS, CDR2 FNYEAQ. CDR3 amino acids: CASSQMMWEVTDTQYF. The CDR3, as DNA: TGTGCCAGCAGCCAAATGATGTGGGAGGTCACAGATACGCAGTATTTT.

Remarks on this clone: This specimen includes other DNA sequences encoding the same CDR3. This chain connects TRBV2 to TRBJ1-2; D uncertain. The V gene lost 4 bases and the J gene lost 2 bases, with 5 bases spanning the gap. The CDR3 totals 12 residues. Germline loops: CDR1 SNHLY, CDR2 FYNNEI. CDR3 sequence reads: CASSAQNYGYTF. Here the CDR3 DNA reads TGTGCCAGCAGTGCACAGAACTATGGCTACACCTTC.

This clone was seen just once. This chain links TRBV19 with TRBJ2-7, with 7 bases aligning to TRBD1. This CDR3 comprises 14 residues. CDR1 LNHDA and CDR2 SQIVND come from the germline V gene (reference sequence). Trimming removed 10 bases from V and 1 base from J; junction bases left unmatched: 10. CDR3 in amino acids: CATAAQGESYEQYF. For the CDR3, the DNA is TGTGCCACCGCGGCGCAGGGGGAATCCTACGAGCAGTACTTC. Full variable domain (remainder filled in from reference TRBV19 and TRBJ2-7): DGGITQSPKYLFRKEGQNVTLSCEQNLNHDAMYWYRQDPGQGLRLIYYSQIVNDFQKGDIAEGYSVSREKKESFPLTVTSAQKNPTAFYLCATAAQGESYEQYFGPGTRLTVT.

The chain employs TRBV5-4 and TRBJ2-2, with D possibly matching TRBD1 (5 bases). V dropped 0 bases and J dropped 1 base, with 7 bases sitting between them. This CDR3 has 15 residues. The germline V gene has CDR1 SGHNT and CDR2 YYREEE (reference sequence). CDR3 DNA sequence: TGTGCCAGCAGCTTGGGCAGGGAGAACACCGGGGAGCTGTTTTTT. Its protein product is CASSLGRENTGELFF.

The chain is built from TRBV7-2 and TRBJ1-4; tentatively, D is TRBD1 (5 bases). Germline V gene lookup returns CDR1 SGHTA and CDR2 FQGNSA. Trimming pared 1 base from V and 0 bases from J, leaving 15 bases between. CDR3 length: 18 residues. CDR3 in amino acids: CASSLEGITTATNEKLFF. The CDR3 bases are TGTGCCAGCAGCTTAGAGGGGATAACGACTGCAACTAATGAAAAACTGTTTTTT.

J is TRBJ2-5 and V is TRBV7-9; no definite D call. The CDR3 length is 12 residues. Trimming took off 2 bases at V and 5 bases at J, with 6 bases between the two ends. Germline CDR1 and CDR2: SEHNR and FQNEAQ (reference sequence). In DNA form, the CDR3 reads TGTGCCAGCAGCTTAATCGGGGAGACCCAGTACTTC. This codes for CASSLIGETQYF.

The rearrangement joins TRBV27 to TRBJ2-1; weak D call: TRBD2 (5 bases). CDR1 is MNHEY, CDR2 SMNVEV, per germline (reference sequence). CDR3 length equals 15 residues. Trimming took off 4 bases at V and 0 bases at J, with 10 bases between the two ends. CDR3 in DNA: TGTGCCAGCAGTTCACTAGGGTTCTCCTACAATGAGCAGTTCTTC. Amino acids: CASSSLGFSYNEQFF.

The CDR3 DNA follows: TGCGCCAGCAGCTCCTTCCTTACAGGGTTCGGGGACACTGAAGCTTTCTTT. Protein sequence: CASSSFLTGFGDTEAFF. The chain employs TRBV5-1 and TRBJ1-1, with a possible D match to TRBD1 (6 bases). From germline, CDR1 is SGHRS and CDR2 YFSETQ. The ends were cut back, 3 bases at V and 3 bases at J, with 21 bases in the middle. The CDR3 loop spans 17 amino acids.

V usage is TRBV9 and J usage is TRBJ1-1; D uncertain. The ends were cut back, 3 bases at V and 0 bases at J, with 9 bases in the middle. This CDR3 spans 14 amino acids. From germline, CDR1 is SGDLS and CDR2 YYNGEE. CDR3 region: CASSAGGLNTEAFF. The DNA of the CDR3 is TGTGCCAGCAGCGCGGGCGGGTTGAACACTGAAGCTTTCTTT.

This chain connects TRBV3-1 (or the pseudogene TRBV3-2) to TRBJ2-5, with 9 nucleotides matching TRBD2. The CDR3 is 15 amino acids. The germline CDR1 and CDR2 sequences are LGHDT and YNNKEL (reference sequence). The V segment lost 4 bases and the J segment 7 bases; nucleotides outside the gene matches: 10. In nucleotides, the CDR3 is TGTGCCAGCAGCCCGTTACTAGCGGGTAGTGGGACCCAGTACTTC. Its protein is CASSPLLAGSGTQYF.

This clone has only a few counts. The J gene is TRBJ1-1, the V gene TRBV19; D uncertain. The V gene's germline CDR1 is LNHDA and CDR2 SQIVND (reference sequence). V shed 3 bases and J shed 4 bases, with 15 bases lying between them. This CDR3 comprises 15 residues. This CDR3 reads CASSILTGRGTEAFF. For the CDR3, the DNA is TGTGCCAGTAGTATCCTGACGGGAAGAGGCACTGAAGCTTTCTTT.

This clone has a single count. This rearrangement joins TRBV19 to TRBJ1-2; possible D gene TRBD1, 6 bases. V gave up 8 bases and J gave up 5 bases, with 15 bases separating them. Germline CDR1 LNHDA, CDR2 SQIVND (reference sequence). The CDR3 runs to 13 residues. CDR3 nucleotides: TGTGCCAGTTCCGCAGGGGCTGGTTATGGCTACACCTTC. This translates into CASSAGAGYGYTF. Full variable domain (rest looked up from reference TRBV19 and TRBJ1-2): DGGITQSPKYLFRKEGQNVTLSCEQNLNHDAMYWYRQDPGQGLRLIYYSQIVNDFQKGDIAEGYSVSREKKESFPLTVTSAQKNPTAFYLCASSAGAGYGYTFGSGTRLTVV.

The genes are TRBV28 and TRBJ1-3; possibly TRBD1 for D (6 bases). Germline assignment: CDR1 MDHEN and CDR2 SYDVKM. The CDR3 is 16 residues long. V was pared by 3 bases and J by 4 bases, with 16 bases between. DNA for the CDR3: TGTGCCAGCAGTTTCTGGGCAGGGGTGGGAGGAAACACCATATATTTT. It specifies CASSFWAGVGGNTIYF.

The chain is built from TRBV27 and TRBJ1-4; D unclear. CDR3 length equals 16 residues. Trimming cost V 4 bases and J 0 bases, with 12 bases left between them. Germline V CDR1 and CDR2: MNHEY, SMNVEV (reference sequence). The CDR3 sequence is CASSWETTPTNEKLFF. In nucleotides, the CDR3 is TGTGCCAGCAGTTGGGAGACAACTCCAACTAATGAAAAACTGTTTTTT.

The chain links TRBV6-5 to TRBJ2-7; D gene uncertain. Germline CDR1 reads MNHEY; CDR2 reads SVGAGI. This CDR3 is 12 amino acids long. V lost 0 bases, J lost 2 bases, and 2 bases lay in between. CDR3 coding DNA: TGTGCCAGCAGTTACTCCACCTACGAGCAGTACTTC. This translates into CASSYSTYEQYF.

The chain couples TRBV28 to TRBJ2-3; D gene ambiguous. CDR1 is MDHEN, CDR2 SYDVKM, per germline. V was clipped by 8 bases and J by 6 bases, with 12 bases between them. The CDR3 covers 12 residues. The CDR3 coding sequence is TGTGCCAGCTCACAGAGCTCGGATACGCAGTATTTT. It codes for CASSQSSDTQYF.

V and J are TRBV19 and TRBJ1-4, with 7 bases identical to TRBD1. Unmatched junction bases numbered 5, after V lost 9 bases and J lost 4 bases. The germline V gene encodes CDR1 LNHDA and CDR2 SQIVND (reference sequence). This CDR3 is built from 13 residues. CDR3 protein: CASRDSYNEKLFF. The DNA for the CDR3 is TGTGCCAGCAGGGACAGTTATAATGAAAAACTGTTTTTT.

V and J are TRBV30 and TRBJ1-4; possibly TRBD1 for D (5 bases). The CDR3 length is 12 residues. CDR1 and CDR2 (germline): GTSNPN, SVGIG (reference sequence). V lost 0 bases and J lost 11, with 10 bases in between. The CDR3 loop is CAWSVTGGKLFF. CDR3 nucleotides: TGTGCCTGGAGTGTAACAGGAGGGAAACTGTTTTTT.

J is TRBJ1-4 and V is TRBV28; a weak D match, TRBD1 (5 bases). CDR3 length equals 15 residues. Trimming pared 10 bases from V and 8 bases from J, leaving 23 bases between. Per germline, CDR1 MDHEN and CDR2 SYDVKM. The CDR3 loop is CATTPGSGWAEKLFF. The CDR3 region has the DNA TGTGCCACTACCCCAGGGTCGGGTTGGGCGGAAAAACTGTTTTTT.

This clone was seen more than once but under ten times. The chain uses TRBV3-1 (or the pseudogene TRBV3-2) and TRBJ1-4; maybe TRBD1 (5 bases). V lost 0 bases to trimming and J lost 4 bases, with 15 bases between them. CDR1 and CDR2 (germline): LGHDT, YNNKEL (reference sequence). This CDR3 is built from 17 residues. This CDR3 reads CASSQDLLTAYNEKLFF. The CDR3 coding sequence is TGTGCCAGCAGCCAAGATCTCCTGACAGCTTATAATGAAAAACTGTTTTTT.

A single count supports this clone. The V call is TRBV28, the J call TRBJ1-1; D call uncertain. Per the germline V gene, CDR1 is MDHEN and CDR2 is SYDVKM. Deletions cut 2 bases from V and 8 bases from J, with 6 bases between. CDR3 length: 11 residues. The CDR3 spells CASSLVREAFF. The CDR3 DNA is TGTGCCAGCAGTTTAGTCAGGGAAGCTTTCTTT.